Presented here are 32 T cell receptor beta chains from one specimen sequenced in a study of blood T cell repertoires in COVID-19. The table came from immunoSEQ multiplex PCR; TCRdb's copy has only in-frame clones and leaves some out. The sample has about 73,000 clones; roughly four fifths are singletons. Input material: peripheral blood. Every receptor here comes from a man between 65 and 79 years old with COVID-19, enrolled during active disease.

The rearrangement links TRBV3-1 (or the pseudogene TRBV3-2) to TRBJ1-5; TRBD1 matches at 9 bases. Germline V gene lookup returns CDR1 LGHDT and CDR2 YNNKEL (reference sequence). This CDR3 is built from 17 residues. The ends lost 2 bases at V and 4 bases at J; junction bases unmatched: 9. CDR3 residues: CASSQSVLGQGNQPQHF. The CDR3 DNA follows: TGTGCCAGCAGCCAATCTGTCTTGGGACAGGGTAATCAGCCCCAGCATTTT.

The rearrangement links TRBV4-2 to TRBJ2-7; the D is unclear. The V end was cut by 1 base, the J end by 3 bases, with 7 bases between. The CDR3 totals 13 residues. CDR1 LGHNA and CDR2 YNFKEQ come from the germline V gene. The chain's CDR3 is CASSQVTDYEQYF. CDR3 nucleotide sequence: TGTGCCAGCAGCCAAGTCACAGACTACGAGCAGTACTTC.

The gene calls are TRBV9 and TRBJ1-5; TRBD1 agrees at 10 bases. Germline V CDR1 and CDR2: SGDLS, YYNGEE. Unmatched junction bases numbered 7, after V lost 4 bases and J lost 6 bases. This CDR3 is built from 15 residues. CDR3 DNA: TGTGCCAGCAGCCCAGCTGGGGACAGGGGTCAGCCCCAGCATTTT. This codes for CASSPAGDRGQPQHF. The full variable domain, completed using reference TRBV9 and TRBJ1-5, is DSGVTQTPKHLITATGQRVTLRCSPRSGDLSVYWYQQSLDQGLQFLIQYYNGEERAKGNILERFSAQQFPDLHSELNLSSLELGDSALYFCASSPAGDRGQPQHFGDGTRLSIL.

The chain couples TRBV9 to TRBJ1-1, with a tentative D call TRBD1 (6 bases). The V end lost 0 bases, the J end lost 8 bases, and 11 bases lay between the germline ends. This CDR3 spans 13 amino acids. Looked up from germline, CDR1 is SGDLS and CDR2 is YYNGEE. In DNA, the CDR3 is TGTGCCAGCAGCGTAGGTGAAGGGGGAGAAGCTTTCTTT. Translating gives CASSVGEGGEAFF.

V and J are TRBV19 and TRBJ2-1; TRBD2 might be the D (6 bases). Germline assignment: CDR1 LNHDA and CDR2 SQIVND (reference sequence). Trimming stripped 5 bases from V and 8 bases from J, with 10 bases between. The CDR3 consists of 12 residues. As DNA, the CDR3 is TGTGCCAGTAGTCCGACTAGGTATGAGCAGTTCTTC. It translates to CASSPTRYEQFF.

The chain joins TRBV5-1 to TRBJ1-1, with 10 nucleotides matching TRBD1. The V gene's germline CDR1 is SGHRS and CDR2 YFSETQ. The CDR3 is 17 residues long. Trimming removed 0 bases from V and 0 bases from J; junction bases left unmatched: 5. CDR3 DNA sequence: TGCGCCAGCAGCTTGGCCTTAGGACAGGGGGTGAACACTGAAGCTTTCTTT. Protein product: CASSLALGQGVNTEAFF.

The CDR3, as DNA: TGTGCCAGCAGTCCCGGGGGATATACCTACGAGCAGTACTTC. Translating gives CASSPGGYTYEQYF. The rearrangement joins TRBV27 to TRBJ2-7; possible D gene TRBD2, 6 bases. Germline V gives CDR1 MNHEY, CDR2 SMNVEV (reference sequence). V was clipped by 5 bases and J by 2 bases, with 13 bases between them. This CDR3 contains 14 residues.

A few counts support this clone. This chain connects TRBV5-1 to TRBJ2-3, with TRBD2 matching over 10 bases. CDR3 length equals 15 residues. The V gene end was trimmed by 4 bases and the J gene end by 2 bases; junction bases not matched to a gene: 4. From germline, CDR1 is SGHRS and CDR2 YFSETQ. The CDR3 bases are TGCGCCAGCAGCCCCACTAGCGGGGCCACAGATACGCAGTATTTT. It specifies CASSPTSGATDTQYF.

This clone was counted a single time. The chain carries TRBV28 and TRBJ2-7; tentative D call: TRBD1 (6 bases). The CDR3 spans 14 residues. Germline V CDR1 and CDR2: MDHEN, SYDVKM. The ends were cut back, 2 bases at V and 6 bases at J, with 14 bases in the middle. The CDR3 loop reads CASSLIQGGSEQYF. In DNA, the CDR3 is TGTGCCAGCAGTTTAATACAGGGCGGGTCCGAGCAGTACTTC.

The chain links TRBV19 to TRBJ2-3; D might be TRBD2 (7 bases). Germline-derived CDR1 and CDR2 are LNHDA and SQIVND (reference sequence). The length of the CDR3 is 14 residues. V lost 8 bases, J lost 2 bases, and 14 bases lay in between. The CDR3 spells CASSEGGFTDTQYF. CDR3 in DNA: TGTGCCAGTTCTGAGGGGGGGTTCACAGATACGCAGTATTTT.

The chain carries TRBV6-5 and TRBJ2-5, with 7 bases lining up with TRBD1. V was pared by 5 bases and J by 2 bases, with 5 bases of the junction left unmatched. This CDR3 is built from 14 residues. Germline CDR1 MNHEY, CDR2 SVGAGI. Written as DNA, the CDR3 is TGTGCCAGCAGTCTACAGGGGCGTCAAGAGACCCAGTACTTC. Encoded protein: CASSLQGRQETQYF.

This chain uses TRBV9 with TRBJ2-7, with 7 bases that match TRBD2. Germline CDR1 SGDLS, CDR2 YYNGEE. The CDR3 sequence is 14 residues long. V dropped 2 bases and J dropped 5; count of bases not matched to a gene: 7. The DNA of the CDR3 is TGTGCCAGCAGCGTTACGACTAGCTACGACGAGCAGTACTTC. Its translation is CASSVTTSYDEQYF.

The chain has TRBV4-3 and TRBJ1-2; 7 nucleotides align to TRBD1. The CDR3 has 13 residues. CDR1 and CDR2 from the germline V gene are LGHNA and YSLEER. V trimming: 4 bases; J trimming: 5 bases; junction bases outside the gene matches: 4. As DNA, the CDR3 is TGCGCCAGCAGCCTGGACAGGTTTTATGGCTACACCTTC. Its protein product is CASSLDRFYGYTF.

The chain couples TRBV28 to TRBJ1-1; the D gene is possibly TRBD1 (5 bases). The germline V and J ends were trimmed by 5 bases and 4 bases, with 17 bases remaining between them. CDR1 MDHEN and CDR2 SYDVKM come from the germline V gene. This CDR3 contains 15 residues. CDR3 sequence reads: CASSGRGFPSTEAFF. CDR3 sequence (DNA): TGTGCCAGCAGTGGAAGGGGATTTCCGAGCACTGAAGCTTTCTTT.

The chain has TRBV27 and TRBJ1-1; 8 bases map to TRBD1. This CDR3 region has 18 residues. Germline V gene data show CDR1 as MNHEY and CDR2 as SMNVEV (reference sequence). V shed 4 bases, J shed 1 base, and the junction held 14 bases outside the gene matches. The CDR3 reads CASSYLAGGVLGNTEAFF. CDR3 nucleotides: TGTGCCAGCAGTTACCTCGCAGGGGGCGTGTTGGGGAACACTGAAGCTTTCTTT.

The chain is built from TRBV24-1 and TRBJ2-1; TRBD2 matches 12 bases. The CDR3 has 17 amino acids. From germline, CDR1 is KGHDR and CDR2 SFDVKD. Trimming took 9 bases from V and 0 from J; bases not matched to a gene: 8. CDR3 amino acids: CATGTLAGGPSYNEQFF. CDR3 coding DNA: TGTGCCACCGGAACTCTAGCGGGAGGGCCCTCCTACAATGAGCAGTTCTTC.

This chain's CDR3 is CASSTSVYNEQFF. As DNA, the CDR3 is TGTGCCAGCTCAACTAGCGTCTACAATGAGCAGTTCTTC. The chain links TRBV9 to TRBJ2-1; TRBD2 agrees at 7 bases. The CDR3 covers 13 residues. CDR1 SGDLS and CDR2 YYNGEE come from the germline V gene. The V segment lost 7 bases and the J segment 3 bases; nucleotides outside the gene matches: 4.

Remarks on this clone: The junction and the germline gene differ at one end; a read error may be behind it. This chain uses TRBV6-2 or TRBV6-3 with TRBJ1-1, with a possible D match to TRBD1 (5 bases). Germline values: CDR1 MNHEY, CDR2 SVGEGT. There are 14 residues in the CDR3. The chain's CDR3 is CASSYSMGLDRAGF. In nucleotides, the CDR3 is TGTGCCAGCAGTTACTCGATGGGGCTTGACCGGGCCGGCTTT.

The rearrangement links TRBV7-3 to TRBJ2-1; the match to TRBD1 covers 8 bases. Trimming cost V 5 bases and J 2 bases; bases outside gene matches: 5. In germline, CDR1 is SGHTA, CDR2 FQGTGA. The CDR3 contains 15 residues. CDR3 protein: CASSVQGDPYNEQFF. The DNA for the CDR3 is TGTGCCAGCAGCGTACAGGGGGACCCCTACAATGAGCAGTTCTTC.

The chain joins TRBV19 to TRBJ2-1, with TRBD2 as a possible D gene (6 bases). V lost 3 bases to trimming and J lost 0 bases, with 15 bases between them. This CDR3 comprises 17 residues. CDR1 and CDR2 (germline): LNHDA, SQIVND (reference sequence). Here the CDR3 DNA reads TGTGCCAGTAGTATCCATGGTCTAGCGCACTCCTACAATGAGCAGTTCTTC. This encodes CASSIHGLAHSYNEQFF.

This clone was seen once. The chain is built from TRBV18 and TRBJ1-1, with 8 bases lining up with TRBD1. J gave up 4 bases and V 1 base, and 5 bases lay outside the gene matches. The length of the CDR3 is 15 residues. Germline V gene lookup returns CDR1 KGHSH and CDR2 LQKENI. The CDR3 loop is CASSPLTGETTEAFF. The CDR3 nucleotides are TGTGCCAGCTCACCACTGACAGGGGAGACCACTGAAGCTTTCTTT.

The chain links TRBV21-1 to TRBJ2-7; the table's D gene call, TRBD2, was not cross checked with the DNA. TRBV21-1 is a listed pseudogene. The CDR3 spans 14 residues. CDR3 protein: CASRDFHLSYEQYF. The CDR3, as DNA: TGTGCCAGCAGGGACTTCCACCTCTCCTACGAGCAGTACTTC.

The V gene is TRBV6-6, the J gene TRBJ2-7, with 9 bases aligning to TRBD1. Germline CDR1 MNHNY, CDR2 SVGAGI (reference sequence). V was pared by 6 bases and J by 3 bases, with 6 bases of the junction left unmatched. The CDR3 extends over 14 amino acids. The CDR3 loop reads CASRRTGEDYEQYF. CDR3 DNA: TGTGCCAGCAGGCGGACAGGGGAGGACTACGAGCAGTACTTC.

The chain employs TRBV14 and TRBJ1-2; 7 bases fit TRBD1. Germline CDR1 SGHDN, CDR2 FVKESK. The CDR3 totals 15 residues. With V trimmed by 4 bases and J by 7 bases, 12 bases remained unmatched. Here the CDR3 DNA reads TGTGCCAGCAGCCCTATAGGACAGGTGGGGATTGGCTACACCTTC. It specifies CASSPIGQVGIGYTF.

The chain is built from TRBV12-3 or TRBV12-4 and TRBJ1-1; perhaps TRBD1 as D (6 bases). V lost 3 bases to trimming and J lost 5 bases, with 10 bases between them. The CDR3 has 13 amino acids. The CDR3 protein is CASSLGGLTEAFF. Here the CDR3 DNA reads TGTGCCAGCAGTTTGGGGGGGCTAACTGAAGCTTTCTTT.

V and J are TRBV19 and TRBJ1-1; no clear D. The V gene's germline CDR1 is LNHDA and CDR2 SQIVND (reference sequence). The ends were cut back, 7 bases at V and 4 bases at J, with 10 bases in the middle. The CDR3 totals 12 residues. CDR3 in amino acids: CASMGSSTEAFF. CDR3 sequence (DNA): TGTGCCAGTATGGGTTCTAGCACTGAAGCTTTCTTT.

The chain is built from TRBV9 and TRBJ2-3; the D gene is possibly TRBD2 (6 bases). Germline-derived CDR1 and CDR2 are SGDLS and YYNGEE. Between the trimmed V and J ends, which lost 3 bases and 5 bases, there was a span of 19 bases. The CDR3 sequence is 16 residues long. The CDR3 sequence: CASSATSSLEGDTQYF. The CDR3 coding sequence is TGTGCCAGCAGCGCCACTAGCTCTCTTGAAGGAGATACGCAGTATTTT.

The chain combines TRBV5-3 with TRBJ2-7, with 7 bases matching TRBD2. TRBV5-3 is an open reading frame whose function is uncertain. J gave up 7 bases and V 2 bases, and 9 bases lay outside the gene matches. The CDR3 runs to 14 residues. CDR3 sequence: CARSLGDYPWEQYF. The CDR3 bases are TGTGCCAGAAGCTTAGGGGACTATCCTTGGGAGCAGTACTTC.

This clone has just a few counts. The chain links TRBV5-5 to TRBJ1-1, with 9 positions matching TRBD1. This CDR3 region has 16 residues. CDR1 is SGHKS and CDR2 is YYEKEE in the germline V gene (reference sequence). Unmatched junction bases numbered 10, after V lost 2 bases and J lost 5 bases. The CDR3 loop is CASSLGSGTGRTEAFF. CDR3 bases: TGTGCCAGCAGCTTAGGGTCCGGGACAGGGAGGACTGAAGCTTTCTTT. Full variable domain (missing parts from reference TRBV5-5 and TRBJ1-1): DAGVTQSPTHLIKTRGQQVTLRCSPISGHKSVSWYQQVLGQGPQFIFQYYEKEERGRGNFPDRFSARQFPNYSSELNVNALLLGDSALYLCASSLGSGTGRTEAFFGQGTRLTVV.

The chain is built from TRBV27 and TRBJ2-5; TRBD1 matches at 7 bases. J was trimmed by 5 bases and V by 5 bases; bases with no gene match: 8. The CDR3 is 14 amino acids. Germline V lookup: CDR1 MNHEY, CDR2 SMNVEV (reference sequence). The CDR3 here is CASSQRRGTETQYF. In DNA form, the CDR3 reads TGTGCCAGCAGTCAACGCAGGGGGACGGAGACCCAGTACTTC.

The chain employs TRBV27 and TRBJ1-2; TRBD1 agrees at 10 bases. V trimming: 6 bases; J trimming: 4 bases; junction bases outside the gene matches: 17. The CDR3 has 18 amino acids. The germline CDR1 and CDR2 sequences are MNHEY and SMNVEV (reference sequence). The CDR3 region is CASRTGTGESTPPYGYTF. The DNA for the CDR3 is TGTGCCAGCAGGACCGGGACAGGGGAATCGACCCCTCCCTATGGCTACACCTTC.

The V gene is TRBV5-4, the J gene TRBJ1-3; D gene uncertain. V dropped 5 bases and J dropped 0 bases, with 12 bases sitting between them. In germline, CDR1 is SGHNT, CDR2 YYREEE (reference sequence). The CDR3 runs 15 residues. This CDR3 is CASRPWGGSGNTIYF. DNA of the CDR3: TGTGCCAGCAGACCCTGGGGAGGCTCTGGAAACACCATATATTTT.